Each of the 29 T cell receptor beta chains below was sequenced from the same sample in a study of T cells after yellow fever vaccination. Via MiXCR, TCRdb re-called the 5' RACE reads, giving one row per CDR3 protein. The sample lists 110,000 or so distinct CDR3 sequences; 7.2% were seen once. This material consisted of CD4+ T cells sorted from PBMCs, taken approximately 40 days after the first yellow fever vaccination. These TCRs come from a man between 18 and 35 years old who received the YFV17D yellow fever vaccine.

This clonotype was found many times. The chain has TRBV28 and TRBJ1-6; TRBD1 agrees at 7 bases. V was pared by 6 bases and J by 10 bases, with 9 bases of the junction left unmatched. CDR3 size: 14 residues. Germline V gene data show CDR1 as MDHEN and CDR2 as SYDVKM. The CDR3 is CASRQGQSRSPLHF. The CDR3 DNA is TGTGCCAGCAGACAGGGACAGTCGAGGTCACCCCTCCACTTT.

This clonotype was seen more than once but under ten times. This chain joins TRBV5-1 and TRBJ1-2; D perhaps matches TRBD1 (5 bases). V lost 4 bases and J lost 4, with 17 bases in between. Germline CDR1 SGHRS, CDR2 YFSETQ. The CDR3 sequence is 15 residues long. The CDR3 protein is CASSPGHRDLYGYTF. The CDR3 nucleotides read TGCGCCAGCAGCCCCGGACACCGGGACCTCTATGGCTACACCTTC.

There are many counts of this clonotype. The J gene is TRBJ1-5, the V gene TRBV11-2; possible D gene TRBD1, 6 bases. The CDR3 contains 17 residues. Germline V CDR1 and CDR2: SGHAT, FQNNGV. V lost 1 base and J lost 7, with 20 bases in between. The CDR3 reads CASSLVRTVHPDQPQHF. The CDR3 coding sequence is TGTGCCAGCAGCTTAGTTCGGACAGTACATCCCGACCAGCCCCAGCATTTT.

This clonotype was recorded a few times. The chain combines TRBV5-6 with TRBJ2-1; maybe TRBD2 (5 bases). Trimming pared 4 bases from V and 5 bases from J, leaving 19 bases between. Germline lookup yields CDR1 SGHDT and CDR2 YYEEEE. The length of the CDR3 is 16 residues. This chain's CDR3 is CASSQRRELPNNEQFF. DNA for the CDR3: TGTGCCAGCAGCCAACGCCGGGAACTTCCTAACAATGAGCAGTTCTTC.

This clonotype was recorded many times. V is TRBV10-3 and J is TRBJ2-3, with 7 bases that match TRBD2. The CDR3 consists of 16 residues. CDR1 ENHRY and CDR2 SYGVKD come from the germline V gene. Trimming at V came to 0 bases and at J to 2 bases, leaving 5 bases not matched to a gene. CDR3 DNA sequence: TGTGCCATCAGTGAGTCGCCAGCGGGACTCACAGATACGCAGTATTTT. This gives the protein CAISESPAGLTDTQYF.

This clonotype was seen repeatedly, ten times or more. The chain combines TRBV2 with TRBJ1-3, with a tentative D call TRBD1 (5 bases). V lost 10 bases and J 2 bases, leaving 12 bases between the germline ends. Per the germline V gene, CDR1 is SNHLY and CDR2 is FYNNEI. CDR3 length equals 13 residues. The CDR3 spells CATRTGAGNTIYF. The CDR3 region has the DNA TGTGCCACCCGGACGGGGGCTGGAAACACCATATATTTT.

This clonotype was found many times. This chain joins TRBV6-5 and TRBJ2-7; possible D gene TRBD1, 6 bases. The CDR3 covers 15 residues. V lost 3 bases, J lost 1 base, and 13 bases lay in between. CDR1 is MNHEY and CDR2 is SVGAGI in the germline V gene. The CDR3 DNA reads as TGTGCCAGCAGTTATGGGACAAGGGTGTCCTACGAGCAGTACTTC. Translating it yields CASSYGTRVSYEQYF.

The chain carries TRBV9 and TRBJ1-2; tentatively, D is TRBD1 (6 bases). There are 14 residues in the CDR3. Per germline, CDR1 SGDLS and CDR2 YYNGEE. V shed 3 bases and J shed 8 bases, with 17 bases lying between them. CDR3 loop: CASSGGGFVRGYTF. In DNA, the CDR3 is TGTGCCAGCAGCGGAGGGGGATTTGTGAGAGGCTACACCTTC.

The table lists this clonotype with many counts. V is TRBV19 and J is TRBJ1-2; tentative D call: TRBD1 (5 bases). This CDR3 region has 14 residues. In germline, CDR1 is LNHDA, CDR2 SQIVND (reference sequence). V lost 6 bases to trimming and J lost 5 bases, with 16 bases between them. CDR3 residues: CASRLTAAGYGYTF. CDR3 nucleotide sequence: TGTGCCAGTAGACTGACAGCCGCAGGTTATGGCTACACCTTC.

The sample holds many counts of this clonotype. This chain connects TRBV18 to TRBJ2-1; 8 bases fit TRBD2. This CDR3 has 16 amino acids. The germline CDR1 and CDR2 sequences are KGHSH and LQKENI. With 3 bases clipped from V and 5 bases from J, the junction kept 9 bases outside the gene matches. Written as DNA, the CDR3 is TGTGCCAGCTCACCTATCTCGGGGGGGCATCACAATGAGCAGTTCTTC. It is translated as CASSPISGGHHNEQFF.

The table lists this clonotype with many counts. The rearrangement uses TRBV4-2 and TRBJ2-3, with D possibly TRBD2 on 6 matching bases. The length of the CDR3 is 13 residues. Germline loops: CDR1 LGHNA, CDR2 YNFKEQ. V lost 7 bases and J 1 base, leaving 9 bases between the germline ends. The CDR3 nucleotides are TGTGCCAGCACCTGGGGGGGCACAGATACGCAGTATTTT. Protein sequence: CASTWGGTDTQYF.

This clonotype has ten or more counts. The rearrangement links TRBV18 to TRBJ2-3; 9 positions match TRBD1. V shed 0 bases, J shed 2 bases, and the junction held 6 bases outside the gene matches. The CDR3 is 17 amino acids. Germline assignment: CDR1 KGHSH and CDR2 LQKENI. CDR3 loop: CASSPPLTGGDTDTQYF. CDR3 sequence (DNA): TGTGCCAGCTCACCACCCCTGACAGGGGGAGACACAGATACGCAGTATTTT.

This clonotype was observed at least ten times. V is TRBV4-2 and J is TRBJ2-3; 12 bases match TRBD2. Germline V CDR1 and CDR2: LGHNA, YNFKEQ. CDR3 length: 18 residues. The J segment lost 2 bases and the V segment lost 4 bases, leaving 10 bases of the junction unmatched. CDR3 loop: CASSPLLGLAGNTDTQYF. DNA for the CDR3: TGTGCCAGCAGCCCACTGTTAGGACTAGCGGGGAACACAGATACGCAGTATTTT.

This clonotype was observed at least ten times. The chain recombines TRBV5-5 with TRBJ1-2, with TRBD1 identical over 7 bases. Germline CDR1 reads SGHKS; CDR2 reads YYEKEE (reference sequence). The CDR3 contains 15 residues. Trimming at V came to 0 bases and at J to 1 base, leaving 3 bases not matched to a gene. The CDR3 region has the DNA TGTGCCAGCAGCTTGGCAGGGGGTAATAACTATGGCTACACCTTC. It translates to CASSLAGGNNYGYTF.

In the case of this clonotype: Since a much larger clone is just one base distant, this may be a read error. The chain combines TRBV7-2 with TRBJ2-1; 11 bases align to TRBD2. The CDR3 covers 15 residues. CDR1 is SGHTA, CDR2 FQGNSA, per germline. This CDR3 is CASGFSGGGPREQFF. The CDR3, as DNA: TGTGCCAGCGGCTTTAGCGGGGGGGGCCCACGGGAGCAGTTCTTC. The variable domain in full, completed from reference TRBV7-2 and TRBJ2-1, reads GAGVSQSPSNKVTEKGKDVELRCDPISGHTALYWYRQSLGQGLEFLIYFQGNSAPDKSGLPSDRFSAERTGGSVSTLTIQRTQQEDSAVYLCASGFSGGGPREQFFGPGTRLTVL.

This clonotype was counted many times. In nucleotides, the CDR3 is TGCAGTGCTAGAGGCAGGGCCGAGCAGTACTTC. Amino acid sequence: CSARGRAEQYF. The chain recombines TRBV20-1 with TRBJ2-7, with a weak D call TRBD1 (5 bases). Germline CDR1 reads DFQATT; CDR2 reads SNEGSKA (reference sequence). The CDR3 length is 11 residues. V was shortened by 1 base and J by 6 bases, with 7 bases between the two germline ends.

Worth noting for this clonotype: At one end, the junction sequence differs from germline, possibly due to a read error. The CDR3 protein is CASSLGPSQNEQFF. DNA for the CDR3: TGTGCTAGCAGCTTAGGGCCCAGCCAGAATGAGCAGTTCTTC. This rearrangement joins TRBV7-7 to TRBJ2-1; D remains ambiguous. Per germline, CDR1 SSHAT and CDR2 FNYEAQ (reference sequence). The CDR3 loop spans 14 amino acids.

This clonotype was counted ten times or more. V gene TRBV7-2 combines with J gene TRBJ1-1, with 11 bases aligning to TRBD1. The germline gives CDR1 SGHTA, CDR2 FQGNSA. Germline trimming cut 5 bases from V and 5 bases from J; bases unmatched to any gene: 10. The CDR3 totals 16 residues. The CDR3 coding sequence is TGTGCCAGCAGCCCTCGATGGACAGGGGGCTTGACTGAAGCTTTCTTT. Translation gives CASSPRWTGGLTEAFF.

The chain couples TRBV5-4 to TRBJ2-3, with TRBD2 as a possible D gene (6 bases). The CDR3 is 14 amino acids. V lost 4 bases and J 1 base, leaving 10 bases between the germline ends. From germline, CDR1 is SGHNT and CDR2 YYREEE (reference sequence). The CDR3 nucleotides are TGTGCCAGCAGCAAAATAGCGGGCACAGATACGCAGTATTTT. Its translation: CASSKIAGTDTQYF.

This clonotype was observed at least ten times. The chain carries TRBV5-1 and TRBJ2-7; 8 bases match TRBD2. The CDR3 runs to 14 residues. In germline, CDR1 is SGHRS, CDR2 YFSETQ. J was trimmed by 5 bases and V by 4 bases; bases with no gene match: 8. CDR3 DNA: TGCGCCAGCAGCCCCGGAACTAGCGGTAACGAGCAGTACGTC. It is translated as CASSPGTSGNEQYV.

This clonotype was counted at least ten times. The CDR3 DNA reads TGTGCCAGCAGCGAAAGACAGGGACAGCCCCAGCATTTT. It translates to CASSERQGQPQHF. The rearrangement uses TRBV7-2 and TRBJ1-5; 7 nucleotides align to TRBD1. The CDR3 is 13 residues long. In germline, CDR1 is SGHTA, CDR2 FQGNSA. V gave up 5 bases and J gave up 7 bases; unmatched junction bases: 5.

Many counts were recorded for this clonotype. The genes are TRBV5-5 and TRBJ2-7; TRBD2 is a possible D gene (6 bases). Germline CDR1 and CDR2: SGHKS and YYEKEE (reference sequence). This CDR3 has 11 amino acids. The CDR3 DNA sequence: TGTCTTCGGAGGGTCTCCTACGAGCAGTACTTC. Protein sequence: CLRRVSYEQYF.

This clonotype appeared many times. The CDR3: CASSPGQGGSPLHF. CDR3 nucleotide sequence: TGTGCCAGCTCACCGGGACAGGGGGGTTCACCCCTCCACTTT. The chain carries TRBV18 and TRBJ1-6; 11 nucleotides agree with TRBD1. V lost 3 bases to trimming and J lost 9 bases; unmatched junction nucleotides: 1. Germline V gene data show CDR1 as KGHSH and CDR2 as LQKENI. The CDR3 is 14 amino acids.

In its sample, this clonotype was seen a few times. The CDR3 reads CASSRVRSGGYTF. The CDR3 DNA is TGTGCCAGCAGCCGCGTGAGGAGCGGTGGCTACACCTTC. This sequence joins TRBV12-3 or TRBV12-4 and TRBJ1-2; D gene ambiguous. Trimming cost V 6 bases and J 7 bases, with 15 bases left between them. The CDR3 is made up of 13 amino acids.

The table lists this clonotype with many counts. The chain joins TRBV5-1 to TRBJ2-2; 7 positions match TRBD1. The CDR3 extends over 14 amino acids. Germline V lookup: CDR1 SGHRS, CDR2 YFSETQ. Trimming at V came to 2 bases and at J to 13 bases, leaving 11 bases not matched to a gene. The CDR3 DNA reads TGCGCCAGCAGCTTTCACCCGAGACAGGGCGGGCTGTTTTTT. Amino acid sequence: CASSFHPRQGGLFF.

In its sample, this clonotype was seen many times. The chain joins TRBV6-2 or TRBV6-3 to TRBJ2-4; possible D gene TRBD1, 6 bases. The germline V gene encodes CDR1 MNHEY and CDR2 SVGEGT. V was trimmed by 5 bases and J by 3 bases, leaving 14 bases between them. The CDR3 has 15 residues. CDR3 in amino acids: CASSHRALVKNIQYF. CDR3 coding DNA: TGTGCCAGCAGTCACAGGGCCCTCGTCAAAAACATTCAGTACTTC.

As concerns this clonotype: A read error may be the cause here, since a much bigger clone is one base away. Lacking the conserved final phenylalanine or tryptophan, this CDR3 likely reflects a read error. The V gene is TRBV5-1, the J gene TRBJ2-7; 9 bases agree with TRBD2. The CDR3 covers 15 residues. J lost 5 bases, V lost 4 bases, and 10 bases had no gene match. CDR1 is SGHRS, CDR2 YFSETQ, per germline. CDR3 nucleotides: TGCGCCAGCAGCAGGTTGACTAGCGGAACAAACGAGCAGTACCTC. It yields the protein CASSRLTSGTNEQYL.

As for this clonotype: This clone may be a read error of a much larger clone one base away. This CDR3 reads CASKMGGQETQYF. CDR3 sequence (DNA): TGTGCCAGCAAAATGGGGGGCCAAGAGACCCAGTACTTC. The chain is built from TRBV27 and TRBJ2-5; weak D call: TRBD2 (6 bases). Germline CDR1 is MNHEY and CDR2 is SMNVEV (reference sequence). V shed 7 bases and J shed 1 base, with 10 bases lying between them. CDR3 length: 13 amino acids.

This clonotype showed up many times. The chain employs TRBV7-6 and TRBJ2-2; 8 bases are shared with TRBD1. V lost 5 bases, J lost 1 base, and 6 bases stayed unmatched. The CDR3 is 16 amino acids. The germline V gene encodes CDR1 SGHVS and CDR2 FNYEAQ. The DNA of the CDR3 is TGTGCCAGCAGCCTCCGGACAGGGCTGAACACCGGGGAGCTGTTTTTT. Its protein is CASSLRTGLNTGELFF.